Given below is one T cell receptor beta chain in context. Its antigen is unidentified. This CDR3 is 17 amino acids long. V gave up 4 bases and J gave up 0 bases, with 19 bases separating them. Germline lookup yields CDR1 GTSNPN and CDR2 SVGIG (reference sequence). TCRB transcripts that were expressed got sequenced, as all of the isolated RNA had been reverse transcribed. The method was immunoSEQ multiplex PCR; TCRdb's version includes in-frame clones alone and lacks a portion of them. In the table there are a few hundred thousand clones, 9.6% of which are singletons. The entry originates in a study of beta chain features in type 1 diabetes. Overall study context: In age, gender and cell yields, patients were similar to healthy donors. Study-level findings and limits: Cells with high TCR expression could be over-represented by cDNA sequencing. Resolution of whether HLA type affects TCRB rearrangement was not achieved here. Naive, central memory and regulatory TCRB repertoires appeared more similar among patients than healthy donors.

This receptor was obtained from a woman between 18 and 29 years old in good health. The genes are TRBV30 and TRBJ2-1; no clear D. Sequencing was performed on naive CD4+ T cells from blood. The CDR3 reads CAWKHVRWRRSYNEQFF. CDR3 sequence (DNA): TGTGCCTGGAAACACGTCAGGTGGCGACGCTCCTACAATGAGCAGTTCTTC.